What follows describes a single T cell receptor beta chain. Its antigen is currently unknown. This sample is drawn from a study of CD8+CD57+ T cells in acquired aplastic anemia. CDR1 SEHNR and CDR2 FQNEAQ come from the germline V gene (reference sequence). The CDR3 sequence is 12 residues long. V was trimmed by 6 bases and J by 0 bases, leaving 4 bases between them. Whole-study results and caveats: A set of twenty-nine CD8+ CDR3 sequences was shared between patients and controls, and these sequences appeared highly expressed in patients.

The study profiled TCR beta VDJ and CDR3 using genomic DNA as template. Via MiXCR, TCRdb re-called the reads, giving one row per CDR3 protein. The table shows around 51,000 distinct CDR3 sequences, with 55% to 75% occurring only once. The sequencing input was sorted CD4+, CD8+, or CD8+CD57+ T cells (not recorded which) from PBMCs. The source is a human donor in good health, serving as a control. V and J are TRBV7-9 and TRBJ2-3; D unresolved. The CDR3 reads CASRDSTDTQYF. The CDR3 DNA sequence: TGTGCCAGCAGAGACAGCACAGATACGCAGTATTTT.